The clone carrying this T cell receptor (beta chain) came up a few times. Looked up from germline, CDR1 is LNHDA and CDR2 is SQIVND (reference sequence). Between the trimmed V and J ends, which lost 5 bases and 0 bases, there was a span of 10 bases. The CDR3 is made up of 14 amino acids. There were no patients who had received any treatment before thyroid surgery. This sample is drawn from a study of metastatic and nonmetastatic thyroid tumors. The wider study: A comparison of repertoires was made across blood and tumor or nodule tissue from malignant and benign thyroid patients.

As originally analysed: It was from CDR3 differences across clinicopathological groups that a distant-metastasis classifier for papillary thyroid cancer was built. Via MiXCR, TCRdb re-called the PCR reads. TCRdb assigned the V and J calls; the authors' analysis was not used. The sample has some 21,000 clones, over 20% seen once; the top ten hold 25% to 35%. This receptor was obtained from a female donor with papillary thyroid cancer or a benign thyroid nodule (not recorded which). Some clones in this sample may be carry-over from other donors' samples. Specimen: blood. The J gene is TRBJ2-5, the V gene TRBV19; D is unresolved. The CDR3 DNA reads as TGTGCCAGTAGTGCTCGTATGTACCAAGAGACCCAGTACTTC. Amino acid sequence: CASSARMYQETQYF.